This T cell receptor (beta chain) was recorded in a study of blood T cell repertoires in COVID-19. The assay was immunoSEQ multiplex PCR, and TCRdb's table has in-frame clones only and misses some. The sample lists 80,000 to 95,000 clones, around 75% occurring once. The CDR3 runs 14 residues. V was clipped by 5 bases and J by 0 bases, with 11 bases between them. Germline CDR1 SGHVS, CDR2 FQNEAQ. Input material: peripheral blood. J is TRBJ2-7 and V is TRBV7-8; D gene unclear. This TCR derives from an elderly woman with active or convalescent COVID-19. CDR3 DNA: TGTGCCAGCAGCCCAACGGTAAGCTCCTACGAGCAGTACTTC. It is translated as CASSPTVSSYEQYF.